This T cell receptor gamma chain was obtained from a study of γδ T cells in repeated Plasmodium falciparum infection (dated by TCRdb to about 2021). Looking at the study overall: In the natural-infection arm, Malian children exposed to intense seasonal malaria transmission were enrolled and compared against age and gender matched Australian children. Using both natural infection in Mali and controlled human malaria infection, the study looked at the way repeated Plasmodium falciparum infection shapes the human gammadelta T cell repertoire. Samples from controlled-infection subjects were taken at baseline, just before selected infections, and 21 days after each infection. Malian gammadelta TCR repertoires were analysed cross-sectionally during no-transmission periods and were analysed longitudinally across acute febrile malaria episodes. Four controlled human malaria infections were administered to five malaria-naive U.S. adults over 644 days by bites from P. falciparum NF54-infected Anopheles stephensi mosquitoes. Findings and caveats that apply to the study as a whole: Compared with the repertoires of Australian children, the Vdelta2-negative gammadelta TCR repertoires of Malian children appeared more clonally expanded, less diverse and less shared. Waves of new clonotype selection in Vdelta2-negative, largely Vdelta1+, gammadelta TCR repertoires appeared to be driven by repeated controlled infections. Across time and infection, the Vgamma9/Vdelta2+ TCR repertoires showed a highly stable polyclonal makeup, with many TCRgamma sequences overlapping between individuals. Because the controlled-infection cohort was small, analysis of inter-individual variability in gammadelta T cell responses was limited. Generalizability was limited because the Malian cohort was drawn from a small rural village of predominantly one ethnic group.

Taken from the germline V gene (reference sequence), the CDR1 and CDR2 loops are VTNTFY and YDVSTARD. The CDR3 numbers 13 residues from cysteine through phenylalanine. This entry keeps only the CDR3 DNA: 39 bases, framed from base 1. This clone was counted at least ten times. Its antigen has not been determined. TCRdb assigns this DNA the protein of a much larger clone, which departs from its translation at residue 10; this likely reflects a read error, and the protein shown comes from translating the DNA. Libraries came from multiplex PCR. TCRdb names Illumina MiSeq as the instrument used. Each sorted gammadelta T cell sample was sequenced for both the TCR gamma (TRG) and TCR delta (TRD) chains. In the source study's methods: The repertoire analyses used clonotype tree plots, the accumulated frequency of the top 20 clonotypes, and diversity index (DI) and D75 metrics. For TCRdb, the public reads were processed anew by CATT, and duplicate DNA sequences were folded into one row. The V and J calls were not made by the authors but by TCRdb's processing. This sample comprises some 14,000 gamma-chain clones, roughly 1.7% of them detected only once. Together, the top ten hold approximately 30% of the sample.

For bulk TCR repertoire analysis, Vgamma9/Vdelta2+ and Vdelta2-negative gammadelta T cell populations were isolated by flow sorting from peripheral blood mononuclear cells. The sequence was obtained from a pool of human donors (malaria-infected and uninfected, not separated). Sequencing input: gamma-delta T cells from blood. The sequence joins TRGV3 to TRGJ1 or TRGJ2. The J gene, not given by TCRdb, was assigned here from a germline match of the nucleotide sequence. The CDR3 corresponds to CATWDRNYYRKLF. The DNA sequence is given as TGTGCCACCTGGGACCGGAATTATTATAGGAAACTCTTT.